The clone carrying this TCR beta chain turned up a few times. Its antigen is unidentified. The entry originates in a study of response to subunit inactivated influenza vaccine. The study, taken as a whole, reports: Each seasonal influenza vaccination, the authors suggested, recruits few new T cells.

The CDR3 extends over 15 amino acids. Per the germline V gene, CDR1 is LGHNA and CDR2 is YSLEER. The V end lost 0 bases, the J end lost 3 bases, and 8 bases lay between the germline ends. TCRdb itself ran the RT-PCR reads through MiXCR, one entry per CDR3 protein. This table holds a few hundred thousand distinct CDR3 sequences, 14% found once. The rearrangement uses TRBV4-3 and TRBJ2-2; D is ambiguous. The receptor was isolated from a man in his fifties who received an inactivated influenza vaccine. Sequenced here: PBMCs from blood, sampled roughly 13 days after vaccination. This chain's CDR3 is CASSQDARDTGELFF. DNA for the CDR3: TGCGCCAGCAGCCAAGATGCACGGGACACCGGGGAGCTGTTTTTT.